The next 30 T cell receptor beta chains were all read from a single sample in a study of shared clonotypes between healthy human individuals. Here immunoSEQ multiplex PCR was the method, and the copy in TCRdb shows in-frame clones only, minus some. The sample consists of approximately 700,000 clones, around 78% of them appearing once. Sequenced sample: memory CD4+ T cells sorted from blood. Subset indicated: CD45RA-negative fraction. These receptors were obtained from a woman aged 25 to 39 in good health.

This chain connects TRBV29-1 to TRBJ2-7; 8 bases match TRBD2. The germline V gene encodes CDR1 SQVTM and CDR2 ANQGSEA. J was trimmed by 2 bases and V by 4 bases; bases with no gene match: 7. CDR3 length: 14 residues. This CDR3 is CSVGAAGGPYEQYF. The CDR3 region has the DNA TGCAGCGTTGGGGCGGCGGGGGGACCCTACGAGCAGTACTTC.

V usage is TRBV11-2 and J usage is TRBJ2-4; possibly TRBD2 for D (5 bases). The V gene lost 0 bases and the J gene lost 6 bases, with 6 bases spanning the gap. Germline V gene lookup returns CDR1 SGHAT and CDR2 FQNNGV. This CDR3 region has 13 residues. The CDR3 here is CASSLDRGNIQYF. The CDR3 region has the DNA TGTGCCAGCAGCTTAGACCGGGGAAACATTCAGTACTTC. The whole variable domain, remainder taken from reference TRBV11-2 and TRBJ2-4, is EAGVAQSPRYKIIEKRQSVAFWCNPISGHATLYWYQQILGQGPKLLIQFQNNGVVDDSQLPKDRFSAERLKGVDSTLKIQPAKLEDSAVYLCASSLDRGNIQYFGAGTRLSVL.

A remark on this clone: Other DNA variants within this sample encode the same CDR3. The gene calls are TRBV2 and TRBJ1-1; no clear D. From germline, CDR1 is SNHLY and CDR2 FYNNEI. V lost 1 base, J lost 4 bases, and 7 bases lay in between. The CDR3 sequence is 13 residues long. CDR3 sequence reads: CASSEEGLTEAFF. The CDR3, as DNA: TGTGCCAGCAGTGAAGAGGGTCTCACTGAAGCTTTCTTT.

The chain joins TRBV19 to TRBJ1-5, with D uncertain. Germline V CDR1 and CDR2: LNHDA, SQIVND (reference sequence). The CDR3 is 14 residues long. V gave up 7 bases and J gave up 3 bases, with 13 bases separating them. The CDR3: CASIGSPHNQPQHF. The CDR3 coding sequence is TGTGCCAGTATAGGCAGTCCCCACAATCAGCCCCAGCATTTT.

V and J are TRBV6-1 and TRBJ2-7; no firm D call. The CDR3 extends over 15 amino acids. Trimming shortened V by 3 bases and J by 1 base, and 13 bases separated the two germline ends. In germline, CDR1 is MNHNS, CDR2 SASEGT. Written as DNA, the CDR3 is TGTGCCAGCAGTGATGGAGATTGGGTATCCTACGAGCAGTACTTC. Its translation is CASSDGDWVSYEQYF.

V usage is TRBV7-9 and J usage is TRBJ1-4; D gene unclear. Trimming pared 3 bases from V and 7 bases from J, leaving 15 bases between. Germline CDR1 is SEHNR and CDR2 is FQNEAQ (reference sequence). This CDR3 region has 15 residues. CDR3 residues: CASSFDFTYSEKLFF. The CDR3, as DNA: TGTGCCAGCAGCTTTGATTTTACGTATTCTGAAAAACTGTTTTTT.

This chain uses TRBV2 with TRBJ2-7; perhaps TRBD2 as D (6 bases). The CDR3 covers 14 residues. The ends were cut back, 2 bases at V and 5 bases at J, with 13 bases in the middle. The germline CDR1 and CDR2 sequences are SNHLY and FYNNEI. The CDR3 DNA is TGTGCCAGCAGTGAACGAGGAGGGCCGGACGAGCAGTACTTC. This gives the protein CASSERGGPDEQYF.

The genes are TRBV19 and TRBJ2-5; D might be TRBD1 (5 bases). The germline V gene encodes CDR1 LNHDA and CDR2 SQIVND (reference sequence). Trimming removed 3 bases from V and 5 bases from J, with 10 bases in between. The CDR3 has 13 residues. CDR3 sequence: CASSMTVRETQYF. As DNA, the CDR3 is TGTGCCAGTAGTATGACAGTACGGGAGACCCAGTACTTC.

This clone was picked up a small number of times. The chain recombines TRBV11-2 with TRBJ1-5; no firm D call. The CDR3 runs to 13 residues. Per germline, CDR1 SGHAT and CDR2 FQNNGV. V lost 2 bases and J 9 bases, leaving 11 bases between the germline ends. CDR3: CASSLSAYGPQHF. CDR3 nucleotide sequence: TGTGCCAGCAGCTTAAGCGCGTACGGGCCCCAGCATTTT. The complete variable domain, with remaining parts taken from reference TRBV11-2 and TRBJ1-5, reads EAGVAQSPRYKIIEKRQSVAFWCNPISGHATLYWYQQILGQGPKLLIQFQNNGVVDDSQLPKDRFSAERLKGVDSTLKIQPAKLEDSAVYLCASSLSAYGPQHFGDGTRLSIL.

This clone came up many times. The chain links TRBV19 to TRBJ2-7; 10 bases agree with TRBD1. CDR3 length equals 15 residues. Unmatched junction bases numbered 7, after V lost 3 bases and J lost 5 bases. Per the germline V gene, CDR1 is LNHDA and CDR2 is SQIVND (reference sequence). The DNA for the CDR3 is TGTGCCAGTAGTATGTTCGGGACAGGGGCCCACGAGCAGTACTTC. This gives the protein CASSMFGTGAHEQYF.

In nucleotides, the CDR3 is TGTGCCAGCAGTGAAGCGAGGTGGTTCAGCGGGAGAGCCAATGAGCAGTTCTTC. The encoded protein is CASSEARWFSGRANEQFF. The J gene is TRBJ2-1, the V gene TRBV6-1; 8 bases match TRBD2. This CDR3 has 18 amino acids. Trimming at V came to 0 bases and at J to 6 bases, leaving 13 bases not matched to a gene. CDR1 is MNHNS, CDR2 SASEGT, per germline.

This clone has just one count. The chain joins TRBV18 to TRBJ2-3; D is undetermined. V lost 3 bases to trimming and J lost 3 bases, with 16 bases between them. This CDR3 is 16 amino acids long. Germline CDR1 is KGHSH and CDR2 is LQKENI. The CDR3 loop is CASSPSFLTLTDTQYF. CDR3 coding DNA: TGTGCCAGCTCACCGAGTTTTCTAACGCTTACAGATACGCAGTATTTT.

This chain links TRBV7-2 with TRBJ1-3; D not resolved. This CDR3 region has 16 residues. Germline CDR1 SGHTA, CDR2 FQGNSA. V was cut by 2 bases and J by 0 bases, with 11 bases left in between. The CDR3 loop reads CASSLTGSHSGNTIYF. The CDR3 DNA reads TGTGCCAGCAGCTTAACCGGGAGTCACTCTGGAAACACCATATATTTT.

V gene TRBV2 combines with J gene TRBJ2-7; a weak D match, TRBD1 (6 bases). The V end lost 10 bases, the J end lost 2 bases, and 15 bases lay between the germline ends. Germline CDR1 and CDR2: SNHLY and FYNNEI. This CDR3 region has 13 residues. CDR3 protein: CAIYRDNTYEQYF. CDR3 DNA: TGTGCCATCTACCGGGACAACACCTACGAGCAGTACTTC.

The chain carries TRBV28 and TRBJ2-1; possibly TRBD2 for D (6 bases). Between the trimmed V and J ends, which lost 6 bases and 9 bases, there was a span of 18 bases. CDR1 and CDR2 (germline): MDHEN, SYDVKM. The CDR3 sequence is 14 residues long. Here the CDR3 reads CASRFGGRYREQFF. CDR3 DNA sequence: TGTGCCAGCAGATTTGGGGGGAGGTATCGTGAGCAGTTCTTC.

This clone appeared a few times. The chain links TRBV10-1 to TRBJ2-3, with D possibly being TRBD2 (6 bases). CDR1 WNHNN and CDR2 SYGVQD come from the germline V gene (reference sequence). The V and J ends lost 6 bases and 2 bases respectively, with 9 bases between them. CDR3 length: 13 amino acids. CDR3 sequence: CASRRDSTDTQYF. For the CDR3, the DNA is TGCGCCAGCAGAAGGGACTCCACAGATACGCAGTATTTT.

V is TRBV6-6 and J is TRBJ2-7; 7 bases map to TRBD2. The CDR3 extends over 16 amino acids. Trimming at V came to 0 bases and at J to 0 bases, leaving 5 bases not matched to a gene. In germline, CDR1 is MNHNY, CDR2 SVGAGI (reference sequence). CDR3 coding DNA: TGTGCCAGCAGTTACTCACGCGGGAGTAGCTCCTACGAGCAGTACTTC. Protein: CASSYSRGSSSYEQYF.

V usage is TRBV29-1 and J usage is TRBJ2-3; D unclear. The CDR3 contains 13 residues. The V gene's germline CDR1 is SQVTM and CDR2 ANQGSEA. Trimming left V 8 bases short and J 5 bases short, with 17 bases between. DNA for the CDR3: TGCAGCTCTGATGGGAATTCGGTAGATACGCAGTATTTT. It codes for CSSDGNSVDTQYF.

The CDR3 region has the DNA TGTGCCAGCAGGGTCGCGGGGATCTACGAGCAGTACTTC. It codes for CASRVAGIYEQYF. The gene calls are TRBV2 and TRBJ2-7; D might be TRBD2 (6 bases). V shed 6 bases and J shed 3 bases, with 12 bases lying between them. CDR1 SNHLY and CDR2 FYNNEI come from the germline V gene. The length of the CDR3 is 13 residues.

This clone was detected a few times. CDR3 sequence (DNA): TGTGCCAGCATGAAGACATATTCGGACACTGAAGCTTTCTTT. It specifies CASMKTYSDTEAFF. The rearrangement joins TRBV2 to TRBJ1-1; D gene ambiguous. Per germline, CDR1 SNHLY and CDR2 FYNNEI. V lost 7 bases to trimming and J lost 3 bases, with 15 bases between them. The CDR3 contains 14 residues. Supplemented by reference TRBV2 and TRBJ1-1, the full variable domain reads EPEVTQTPSHQVTQMGQEVILRCVPISNHLYFYWYRQILGQKVEFLVSFYNNEISEKSEIFDDQFSVERPDGSNFTLKIRSTKLEDSAMYFCASMKTYSDTEAFFGQGTRLTVV.

This clone was found a few times. The chain carries TRBV19 and TRBJ1-5; a weak D match, TRBD1 (6 bases). This CDR3 region has 18 residues. The germline V gene has CDR1 LNHDA and CDR2 SQIVND (reference sequence). The V end was cut by 4 bases, the J end by 2 bases, with 21 bases between. CDR3 residues: CASSTSGKTGGRNQPQHF. The CDR3 region has the DNA TGTGCCAGTAGTACAAGTGGGAAGACAGGTGGTCGCAATCAGCCCCAGCATTTT.

For this clone: A much larger clone lies a single base off, so this may be a read error. Other DNA variants within this sample encode the same CDR3. The chain has TRBV19 and TRBJ2-1, with 8 positions matching TRBD1. CDR1 is LNHDA, CDR2 SQIVND, per germline (reference sequence). V lost 0 bases, J lost 3 bases, and 7 bases stayed unmatched. The CDR3 totals 17 residues. CDR3 residues: CASSIDSGTGGYNEQFF. The DNA of the CDR3 is TGTGCCAGTAGTATAGACTCCGGGACAGGTGGCTACAATGAGCAGTTCTTC.

V usage is TRBV20-1 and J usage is TRBJ1-2; unclear D gene. The V gene lost 5 bases and the J gene lost 8 bases, with 12 bases spanning the gap. The CDR3 consists of 11 residues. In germline, CDR1 is DFQATT, CDR2 SNEGSKA (reference sequence). The CDR3 protein is CSALKDFGYTF. The CDR3 region has the DNA TGCAGTGCTCTTAAGGATTTCGGCTACACCTTC.

This chain links TRBV27 with TRBJ2-1, with D perhaps TRBD1 (6 bases). The V end was cut by 5 bases, the J end by 10 bases, with 12 bases between. Germline CDR1 is MNHEY and CDR2 is SMNVEV (reference sequence). The CDR3 is made up of 12 amino acids. The CDR3 DNA reads as TGTGCCAGCAGTCCCAGCGGACAGGAGCAGTTCTTC. This sequence encodes CASSPSGQEQFF.

The chain has TRBV14 and TRBJ1-5; D gene unclear. Trimming shortened V by 0 bases and J by 5 bases, and 5 bases separated the two germline ends. Germline assignment: CDR1 SGHDN and CDR2 FVKESK. The length of the CDR3 is 13 residues. The CDR3 sequence: CASSQDGYQPQHF. The CDR3 DNA sequence: TGTGCCAGCAGCCAAGACGGTTATCAGCCCCAGCATTTT.

The rearrangement uses TRBV19 and TRBJ2-7; D unresolved. Germline V gene data show CDR1 as LNHDA and CDR2 as SQIVND (reference sequence). CDR3 length: 13 residues. Between the trimmed V and J ends, which lost 4 bases and 2 bases, there was a span of 9 bases. CDR3 sequence: CASSTTGPYEQYF. The CDR3 region has the DNA TGTGCCAGTAGTACGACCGGACCCTACGAGCAGTACTTC.

J is TRBJ2-2 and V is TRBV10-3; the match to TRBD1 covers 8 bases. Trimming at V came to 2 bases and at J to 3 bases, leaving 2 bases not matched to a gene. The V gene's germline CDR1 is ENHRY and CDR2 SYGVKD. CDR3 length: 15 amino acids. The CDR3 nucleotides read TGTGCCATCAGTGAGCAGGGGGCCGACACCGGGGAGCTGTTTTTT. Translated: CAISEQGADTGELFF.

The chain couples TRBV29-1 to TRBJ2-7, with TRBD2 matching 9 bases. CDR1 and CDR2 from the germline V gene are SQVTM and ANQGSEA. This CDR3 is built from 14 residues. Unmatched junction bases numbered 10, after V lost 6 bases and J lost 4 bases. The CDR3 DNA sequence: TGCAGCGTCCCCGGGACTAGCTTTCCGTACGAGCAGTACTTC. The encoded protein is CSVPGTSFPYEQYF.

Written as DNA, the CDR3 is TGTGCCAGCTCACAGACAGGCTCACTTGAAGCTTTCTTT. Protein: CASSQTGSLEAFF. The V call is TRBV18, the J call TRBJ1-1; possibly TRBD1 for D (6 bases). V lost 4 bases and J lost 7, with 13 bases in between. Germline V CDR1 and CDR2: KGHSH, LQKENI. This CDR3 comprises 13 residues. Drawing the rest from reference TRBV18 and TRBJ1-1, the complete variable domain is NAGVMQNPRHLVRRRGQEARLRCSPMKGHSHVYWYRQLPEEGLKFMVYLQKENIIDESGMPKERFSAEFPKEGPSILRIQQVVRGDSAAYFCASSQTGSLEAFFGQGTRLTVV.

The CDR3 reads CASSKTFSWTANQLYTF. In DNA, the CDR3 is TGTGCCAGCAGCAAAACTTTCTCCTGGACAGCGAACCAGCTCTACACCTTC. This sequence joins TRBV21-1 and TRBJ1-2; the DNA was not used to check the table's D call, TRBD1. TRBV21-1 is a pseudogene. The CDR3 is made up of 17 amino acids.